Listed below are T cell receptor beta chains from one sample, sequenced in a study of T cell repertoires in cytomegalovirus infection. These receptors lack a known antigen. TCRdb re-analysed the reads in MiXCR, keeping a single row per CDR3 protein. The repertoire consists of hundreds of thousands of distinct CDR3 sequences, with 31% occurring once and the leading ten covering roughly an eighth. The specimen was cultured CD8+ T cells from PBMCs, collected from culture after CMV antigen stimulation. The receptor set was obtained from a human donor in good health (CMV status not recorded). Some clones in this sample may be carry-over from other donors' samples. The CDR3 runs from the conserved cysteine through the conserved F or W. The order of the fields is D gene, clone size, V gene, J gene, CDR3 protein, CDR3 DNA. The D gene is left open where the match is weak. Clone size is given for some rows only: seen once, a few or many times, or a class if the clone is expanded.

d_call: -
clone_size: -
v_call: TRBV6-6
j_call: TRBJ2-7
cdr3_aa: CASSFQGKGYEQYF
cdr3_nt: TGTGCCAGCAGTTTCCAGGGAAAAGGCTACGAGCAGTACTTC

d_call: -
clone_size: -
v_call: TRBV7-9
j_call: TRBJ1-2
cdr3_aa: CASSLAVGENYGYTF
cdr3_nt: TGTGCCAGCAGCTTAGCCGTGGGGGAGAACTATGGCTACACCTTC

d_call: -
clone_size: -
v_call: TRBV27
j_call: TRBJ1-4
cdr3_aa: CASSSTRVGWANEKLFF
cdr3_nt: TGTGCCAGCAGTTCTACCCGTGTTGGGTGGGCTAATGAAAAACTGTTTTTT

d_call: -
clone_size: -
v_call: TRBV9
j_call: TRBJ1-2
cdr3_aa: CASSMNRRGFNGYTF
cdr3_nt: TGTGCCAGCAGCATGAACCGGCGGGGGTTTAATGGCTACACCTTC

d_call: -
clone_size: many
v_call: TRBV7-2
j_call: TRBJ1-2
cdr3_aa: CASSQTGLNGYTF
cdr3_nt: TGTGCCAGCAGCCAAACAGGGTTAAATGGCTACACCTTC

d_call: -
clone_size: -
v_call: TRBV25-1
j_call: TRBJ1-2
cdr3_aa: CASSEFFAKDTYGYTF
cdr3_nt: TGTGCCAGCAGTGAATTTTTCGCAAAGGACACCTATGGCTACACCTTC

d_call: TRBD1
clone_size: -
v_call: TRBV7-9
j_call: TRBJ2-5
cdr3_aa: CASSYAPDRYQETQYF
cdr3_nt: TGTGCCAGCAGCTACGCCCCGGACAGGTACCAAGAGACCCAGTACTTC

d_call: TRBD1
clone_size: few
v_call: TRBV4-2
j_call: TRBJ1-1
cdr3_aa: CASSHLDRDGPLVEAFF
cdr3_nt: TGTGCCAGCAGCCATCTCGACAGGGACGGTCCCCTAGTTGAAGCTTTCTTT

d_call: -
clone_size: -
v_call: TRBV15
j_call: TRBJ1-1
cdr3_aa: CATSWGRRRTEAFF
cdr3_nt: TGTGCCACCAGCTGGGGACGACGGCGAACTGAAGCTTTCTTT

d_call: TRBD1
clone_size: -
v_call: TRBV7-8
j_call: TRBJ1-6
cdr3_aa: CASSSRDRVYSPLHF
cdr3_nt: TGTGCCAGCAGCTCCCGGGACAGGGTTTATTCACCCCTCCACTTT

d_call: TRBD1
clone_size: -
v_call: TRBV9
j_call: TRBJ2-1
cdr3_aa: CASSVAGQGLNEQFF
cdr3_nt: TGTGCCAGCAGCGTAGCTGGACAGGGTTTAAATGAGCAGTTCTTC

d_call: -
clone_size: -
v_call: TRBV5-4
j_call: TRBJ1-2
cdr3_aa: CATLRGDGYTF
cdr3_nt: TGTGCCACCCTAAGGGGGGATGGCTACACCTTC

d_call: TRBD1
clone_size: -
v_call: TRBV7-8
j_call: TRBJ2-3
cdr3_aa: CASSSQDRGAGTQYF
cdr3_nt: TGTGCCAGCAGCTCCCAAGACAGGGGCGCAGGTACGCAGTATTTT

d_call: -
clone_size: -
v_call: TRBV14
j_call: TRBJ2-7
cdr3_aa: CASSLKVPYEQYF
cdr3_nt: TGTGCCAGCAGCCTGAAGGTACCCTACGAGCAGTACTTC

d_call: -
clone_size: -
v_call: TRBV5-4
j_call: TRBJ2-1
cdr3_aa: CASSPRQSVGEQFF
cdr3_nt: TGTGCCAGCAGCCCGCGTCAGAGCGTCGGCGAGCAGTTCTTC

d_call: -
clone_size: few
v_call: TRBV12-3/TRBV12-4
j_call: TRBJ1-1
cdr3_aa: CASALNTEAFF
cdr3_nt: TGTGCCAGCGCACTGAACACTGAAGCTTTCTTT

d_call: -
clone_size: once
v_call: TRBV7-9
j_call: TRBJ2-7
cdr3_aa: CASSLLGPKYEQYF
cdr3_nt: TGTGCCAGCAGCTTATTGGGACCTAAATACGAGCAGTACTTC

d_call: TRBD1
clone_size: -
v_call: TRBV12-3/TRBV12-4
j_call: TRBJ2-3
cdr3_aa: CASSSTDRGLADTQYF
cdr3_nt: TGTGCCAGCAGTTCGACGGACAGGGGGCTTGCAGATACGCAGTATTTT

d_call: -
clone_size: -
v_call: TRBV6-6
j_call: TRBJ2-7
cdr3_aa: CASRTDTYEQYF
cdr3_nt: TGTGCCAGCAGAACTGACACCTACGAGCAGTACTTC

d_call: -
clone_size: few
v_call: TRBV27
j_call: TRBJ2-7
cdr3_aa: CATMWNYEQYF
cdr3_nt: TGTGCCACCATGTGGAACTACGAGCAGTACTTC

d_call: TRBD1
clone_size: -
v_call: TRBV10-3
j_call: TRBJ2-5
cdr3_aa: CAISETRGQLQETQYF
cdr3_nt: TGTGCCATCAGTGAAACCAGGGGGCAGCTACAAGAGACCCAGTACTTC

d_call: -
clone_size: -
v_call: TRBV27
j_call: TRBJ1-2
cdr3_aa: CASSSQDRERYGYTF
cdr3_nt: TGTGCCAGCAGTTCTCAGGACCGGGAGCGCTATGGCTACACCTTC

d_call: -
clone_size: -
v_call: TRBV6-6
j_call: TRBJ1-4
cdr3_aa: CASREVAPLTEKLFF
cdr3_nt: TGTGCCAGCAGGGAGGTCGCACCCTTAACGGAAAAACTGTTTTTT

d_call: -
clone_size: once
v_call: TRBV10-3
j_call: TRBJ1-1
cdr3_aa: CAISEGGNTEAFF
cdr3_nt: TGTGCCATCAGTGAAGGGGGAAACACTGAAGCTTTCTTT

d_call: -
clone_size: -
v_call: TRBV4-3
j_call: TRBJ1-1
cdr3_aa: CASSQEPVMNTEAFF
cdr3_nt: TGCGCCAGCAGCCAAGAGCCAGTTATGAACACTGAAGCTTTCTTT

d_call: -
clone_size: -
v_call: TRBV27
j_call: TRBJ2-3
cdr3_aa: CASSFRGGRGDTQYF
cdr3_nt: TGTGCCAGCAGTTTTAGGGGGGGCAGAGGGGATACGCAGTATTTT

d_call: -
clone_size: many
v_call: TRBV7-2
j_call: TRBJ2-2
cdr3_aa: CAGTGGRLTGELFF
cdr3_nt: TGTGCCGGGACTGGGGGCCGCCTCACCGGGGAGCTGTTTTTT

d_call: TRBD1
clone_size: -
v_call: TRBV11-2
j_call: TRBJ2-2
cdr3_aa: CASSFYFRGGQGDTGELFF
cdr3_nt: TGTGCCAGCAGCTTCTATTTCCGTGGGGGACAGGGGGACACCGGGGAGCTGTTTTTT

d_call: -
clone_size: -
v_call: TRBV10-2
j_call: TRBJ2-7
cdr3_aa: CASSKRPNERVNEQYF
cdr3_nt: TGCGCCAGCAGTAAGAGGCCCAACGAGAGGGTTAACGAGCAGTACTTC

d_call: TRBD1
clone_size: -
v_call: TRBV10-3
j_call: TRBJ2-7
cdr3_aa: CAISEYTGTGTSYEQYF
cdr3_nt: TGTGCCATCAGTGAGTATACTGGGACAGGGACCTCCTACGAGCAGTACTTC

d_call: TRBD1
clone_size: -
v_call: TRBV7-9
j_call: TRBJ1-2
cdr3_aa: CASSSPGQGPLGYTF
cdr3_nt: TGTGCCAGCAGCAGTCCGGGACAGGGTCCTTTGGGCTACACCTTC

d_call: -
clone_size: many
v_call: TRBV7-2
j_call: TRBJ2-1
cdr3_aa: CASSLASTNNEQFF
cdr3_nt: TGTGCCAGCAGCTTAGCCTCCACGAACAATGAGCAGTTCTTC

d_call: -
clone_size: -
v_call: TRBV27
j_call: TRBJ1-1
cdr3_aa: CASSLWGAHTEAFF
cdr3_nt: TGTGCCAGCAGTTTGTGGGGGGCGCACACTGAAGCTTTCTTT

d_call: -
clone_size: -
v_call: TRBV4-1
j_call: TRBJ2-7
cdr3_aa: CASSHTGQGSYEQYF
cdr3_nt: TGCGCCAGCAGCCATACGGGACAAGGGTCCTACGAGCAGTACTTC

d_call: TRBD1
clone_size: few
v_call: TRBV6-5
j_call: TRBJ1-3
cdr3_aa: CASSREGQGVISGNTIYF
cdr3_nt: TGTGCCAGCAGCCGCGAAGGACAGGGGGTGATCTCTGGAAACACCATATATTTT

d_call: -
clone_size: few
v_call: TRBV19
j_call: TRBJ1-5
cdr3_aa: CASRPGPGGNQPQHF
cdr3_nt: TGTGCCAGTAGACCGGGTCCAGGGGGCAATCAGCCCCAGCATTTT

d_call: -
clone_size: many
v_call: TRBV7-8
j_call: TRBJ2-3
cdr3_aa: CASSLMTDTQYF
cdr3_nt: TGTGCCAGCAGCTTAATGACAGATACGCAGTATTTT

d_call: -
clone_size: few
v_call: TRBV25-1
j_call: TRBJ2-1
cdr3_aa: CASSDMGGNNEQFF
cdr3_nt: TGTGCCAGCAGTGACATGGGGGGTAACAATGAGCAGTTCTTC

d_call: -
clone_size: -
v_call: TRBV6-5
j_call: TRBJ1-3
cdr3_aa: CASSSGTWTVGRNTIYF
cdr3_nt: TGTGCCAGCAGTTCCGGGACCTGGACGGTTGGCAGAAACACCATATATTTT

d_call: -
clone_size: -
v_call: TRBV16
j_call: TRBJ1-1
cdr3_aa: CASSQSRAGEAFF
cdr3_nt: TGTGCCAGCAGCCAATCCCGGGCCGGTGAAGCTTTCTTT

d_call: TRBD2
clone_size: -
v_call: TRBV7-6
j_call: TRBJ2-1
cdr3_aa: CASSPRTSGGRSKEQFF
cdr3_nt: TGTGCCAGCAGCCCCCGGACTAGCGGGGGGCGATCCAAAGAGCAGTTCTTC

d_call: -
clone_size: -
v_call: TRBV6-1
j_call: TRBJ1-6
cdr3_aa: CASSYEWDSPLHF
cdr3_nt: TGTGCCAGCAGTTACGAGTGGGATTCACCCCTCCACTTT

d_call: -
clone_size: few
v_call: TRBV4-1
j_call: TRBJ2-3
cdr3_aa: CASSPLPGLHTDTQYF
cdr3_nt: TGCGCCAGCAGCCCCCTCCCGGGACTCCACACAGATACGCAGTATTTT

d_call: TRBD1
clone_size: -
v_call: TRBV9
j_call: TRBJ1-2
cdr3_aa: CASSVAQGQGDFYGYTF
cdr3_nt: TGTGCCAGCAGCGTAGCTCAGGGACAGGGGGATTTCTATGGCTACACCTTC

d_call: -
clone_size: -
v_call: TRBV4-2
j_call: TRBJ2-1
cdr3_aa: CASSQDVRSYNEQFF
cdr3_nt: TGTGCCAGCAGCCAAGATGTTCGCTCCTACAATGAGCAGTTCTTC

d_call: -
clone_size: few
v_call: TRBV7-6
j_call: TRBJ2-7
cdr3_aa: CASSSSLLANEQYF
cdr3_nt: TGTGCCAGCAGCTCCAGTCTCCTAGCCAACGAGCAGTACTTC

d_call: -
clone_size: few
v_call: TRBV7-8
j_call: TRBJ2-1
cdr3_aa: CASSLLGKPGNEQFF
cdr3_nt: TGTGCCAGCAGCTTATTGGGCAAACCGGGGAATGAGCAGTTCTTC

d_call: TRBD1
clone_size: -
v_call: TRBV12-3/TRBV12-4
j_call: TRBJ2-7
cdr3_aa: CASSRGQGVSYEQYF
cdr3_nt: TGTGCCAGCAGCCGGGGACAGGGGGTTTCCTACGAGCAGTACTTC

d_call: -
clone_size: -
v_call: TRBV6-1
j_call: TRBJ1-1
cdr3_aa: CASSPQRQFTEAFF
cdr3_nt: TGTGCCAGCTCACCACAGCGGCAGTTCACTGAAGCTTTCTTT

d_call: -
clone_size: -
v_call: TRBV19
j_call: TRBJ1-1
cdr3_aa: CASSIVGPPEAFF
cdr3_nt: TGTGCCAGTAGTATAGTGGGCCCGCCTGAAGCTTTCTTT

d_call: -
clone_size: -
v_call: TRBV6-5
j_call: TRBJ1-2
cdr3_aa: CASSYSGGFDYGYTF
cdr3_nt: TGTGCCAGCAGTTACTCAGGGGGATTCGACTATGGCTACACCTTC